The 9 T cell receptor beta chains below come from one sample, sequenced in a study of blood T cell repertoires in COVID-19. Measured with immunoSEQ multiplex PCR; TCRdb has only the in-frame clones, and not every one. The sample yields roughly 180,000 clones, approximately 86% seen once. Sequencing was carried out using peripheral blood. These receptors were obtained from a man in his fifties or sixties with acute or convalescent COVID-19.

V usage is TRBV7-9 and J usage is TRBJ1-1, with TRBD1 matching over 7 bases. The CDR3 extends over 15 amino acids. The germline CDR1 and CDR2 sequences are SEHNR and FQNEAQ (reference sequence). Losses at the gene ends were 0 bases for V and 4 bases for J; bases not matched to a gene: 5. CDR3 protein: CASSLAVTGATEAFF. The DNA for the CDR3 is TGTGCCAGCAGCTTAGCGGTAACAGGGGCCACTGAAGCTTTCTTT.

The chain recombines TRBV5-8 with TRBJ1-3; 9 nucleotides agree with TRBD1. Losses at the gene ends were 3 bases for V and 0 bases for J; bases not matched to a gene: 7. This CDR3 is 17 amino acids long. CDR1 and CDR2 (germline): SGHTS, YDEGEE. CDR3 bases: TGTGCCAGCAGCTCCCGGGACAGGGAGATCTCTGGAAACACCATATATTTT. Protein product: CASSSRDREISGNTIYF.

The rearrangement links TRBV5-1 to TRBJ1-3, with 7 bases aligning to TRBD1. Trimming took 4 bases from V and 0 from J; bases not matched to a gene: 13. CDR1 is SGHRS, CDR2 YFSETQ, per germline. The CDR3 is made up of 18 amino acids. CDR3 coding DNA: TGCGCCAGCAGCGTGAGGTCCGGGACAGTTAACTCTGGAAACACCATATATTTT. Amino acids: CASSVRSGTVNSGNTIYF.

This chain joins TRBV6-5 and TRBJ1-1, with a tentative D call TRBD1 (6 bases). The germline V gene encodes CDR1 MNHEY and CDR2 SVGAGI. The CDR3 has 14 amino acids. V lost 6 bases and J 1 base, leaving 12 bases between the germline ends. The CDR3 nucleotides read TGTGCCAGCAGAGATTGGACAGAGAACACTGAAGCTTTCTTT. Translated, it gives CASRDWTENTEAFF.

V is TRBV7-2 and J is TRBJ2-5; 9 nucleotides agree with TRBD1. This CDR3 has 13 amino acids. The J segment lost 5 bases and the V segment lost 4 bases, leaving 2 bases of the junction unmatched. In germline, CDR1 is SGHTA, CDR2 FQGNSA. CDR3 in DNA: TGTGCCAGCAGCTCTGACAGGGGGGAGACCCAGTACTTC. It codes for CASSSDRGETQYF.

The chain uses TRBV27 and TRBJ2-3, with D tentatively TRBD1 (6 bases). The CDR3 runs to 14 residues. Trimming took off 5 bases at V and 2 bases at J, with 11 bases between the two ends. Germline-derived CDR1 and CDR2 are MNHEY and SMNVEV (reference sequence). CDR3 DNA: TGTGCCAGCAGTATACAGGGCCCCACAGATACGCAGTATTTT. As protein: CASSIQGPTDTQYF.

This chain joins TRBV24-1 and TRBJ1-2; D may be TRBD1 (5 bases). The CDR3 covers 13 residues. With 2 bases removed from V and 4 bases from J, the gap between germline ends came to 7 bases. CDR1 and CDR2 from the germline V gene are KGHDR and SFDVKD. The CDR3 bases are TGTGCCACCAGTGATTCTACAGGCTATGGCTACACCTTC. Translation: CATSDSTGYGYTF.

Comments on this clone: Distinct nucleotide sequences in the sample also encode this CDR3. The chain is built from TRBV11-2 and TRBJ2-5, with 9 positions matching TRBD1. Germline-derived CDR1 and CDR2 are SGHAT and FQNNGV. CDR3 length: 15 residues. Losses at the gene ends were 6 bases for V and 5 bases for J; bases not matched to a gene: 10. The CDR3 is CASSPGQGPGETQYF. CDR3 bases: TGTGCCAGCAGTCCGGGACAGGGTCCCGGCGAGACCCAGTACTTC.

The rearrangement uses TRBV5-1 and TRBJ2-2; tentatively, D is TRBD1 (5 bases). The germline V gene has CDR1 SGHRS and CDR2 YFSETQ. Trimming took off 0 bases at V and 6 bases at J, with 9 bases between the two ends. This CDR3 comprises 14 residues. The CDR3 region is CASSLVGAAGELFF. In nucleotides, the CDR3 is TGCGCCAGCAGCTTGGTAGGGGCGGCCGGGGAGCTGTTTTTT.